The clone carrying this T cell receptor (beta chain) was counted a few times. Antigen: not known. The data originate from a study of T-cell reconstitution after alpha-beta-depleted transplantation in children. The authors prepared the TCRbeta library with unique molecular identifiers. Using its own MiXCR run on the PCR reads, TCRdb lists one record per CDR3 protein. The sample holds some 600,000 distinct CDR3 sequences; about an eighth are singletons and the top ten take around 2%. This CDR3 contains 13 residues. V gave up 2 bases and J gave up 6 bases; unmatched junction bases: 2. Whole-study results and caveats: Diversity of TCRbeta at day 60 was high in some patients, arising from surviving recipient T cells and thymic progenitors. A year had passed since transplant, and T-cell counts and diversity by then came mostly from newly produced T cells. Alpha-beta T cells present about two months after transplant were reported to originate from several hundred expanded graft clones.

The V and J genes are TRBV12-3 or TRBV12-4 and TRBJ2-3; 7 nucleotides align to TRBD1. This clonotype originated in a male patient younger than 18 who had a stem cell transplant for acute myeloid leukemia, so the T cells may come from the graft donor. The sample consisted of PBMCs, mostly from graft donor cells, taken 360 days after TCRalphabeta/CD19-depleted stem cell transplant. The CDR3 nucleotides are TGTGCCAGCAGTTTACGACAGGGCGATACGCAGTATTTT. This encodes CASSLRQGDTQYF.